These 32 T cell receptor beta chains were all obtained from the same sample, sequenced in a study of cytomegalovirus exposure and HLA in healthy donors. It was with 60 Vbeta and 13 Jbeta primers that the PCR ran. Data came from immunoSEQ multiplex PCR; TCRdb stores just in-frame clones and leaves some out. The table lists over 100,000 clones, roughly 63% of them singletons. The source material was PBMCs. The receptor set was obtained from a man between 35 and 55 years old in good health and CMV-seropositive.

This chain links TRBV7-2 with TRBJ2-1, with D perhaps TRBD2 (6 bases). With 4 bases removed from V and 7 bases from J, the gap between germline ends came to 11 bases. The CDR3 is 13 residues long. CDR1 SGHTA and CDR2 FQGNSA come from the germline V gene. In DNA form, the CDR3 reads TGTGCCAGCAGCTCGGACTATTGGAATGAGCAGTTCTTC. Translated: CASSSDYWNEQFF.

The chain joins TRBV18 to TRBJ2-7, with D perhaps TRBD1 (5 bases). Germline V lookup: CDR1 KGHSH, CDR2 LQKENI. CDR3 length: 13 residues. V was cut by 3 bases and J by 5 bases, with 11 bases left in between. As DNA, the CDR3 is TGTGCCAGCTCACCGTCAGGGCTCGACGAGCAGTACTTC. It codes for CASSPSGLDEQYF.

This clone occurred once. This sequence joins TRBV2 and TRBJ2-6; 7 bases are a match to TRBD1. Germline V gene lookup returns CDR1 SNHLY and CDR2 FYNNEI. This CDR3 contains 15 residues. V lost 7 bases and J lost 0; bases outside the gene matches: 3. This chain's CDR3 is CASKGQFSGANVLTF. In DNA, the CDR3 is TGTGCCAGCAAGGGACAGTTCTCTGGGGCCAACGTCCTGACTTTC.

The chain couples TRBV7-2 to TRBJ1-4, with a weak D call TRBD1 (5 bases). CDR3 length: 18 amino acids. V lost 2 bases, J lost 4 bases, and 20 bases lay in between. CDR1 and CDR2 (germline): SGHTA, FQGNSA. In DNA form, the CDR3 reads TGTGCCAGCAGCTTAATGGGGGGATACAGAGTTCTTAATGAAAAACTGTTTTTT. Its protein product is CASSLMGGYRVLNEKLFF. Combining the CDR3 with reference TRBV7-2 and TRBJ1-4 gives the whole variable domain GAGVSQSPSNKVTEKGKDVELRCDPISGHTALYWYRQSLGQGLEFLIYFQGNSAPDKSGLPSDRFSAERTGGSVSTLTIQRTQQEDSAVYLCASSLMGGYRVLNEKLFFGSGTQLSVL.

The chain employs TRBV5-4 and TRBJ2-1; 7 bases line up with TRBD1. The germline gives CDR1 SGHNT, CDR2 YYREEE (reference sequence). The CDR3 consists of 14 residues. V shed 0 bases and J 5 bases; nucleotides not matched to a gene: 2. The CDR3 DNA follows: TGTGCCAGCAGCTTGGCGGGGACAGACAATGAGCAGTTCTTC. Its protein is CASSLAGTDNEQFF.

This chain joins TRBV7-9 and TRBJ2-3; tentative D call: TRBD1 (6 bases). CDR1 and CDR2 (germline): SEHNR, FQNEAQ (reference sequence). V gave up 8 bases and J gave up 3 bases, with 18 bases separating them. The CDR3 length is 15 residues. In nucleotides, the CDR3 is TGTGCCAGCGTCCCTACAGGGTATCCGACAGATACGCAGTATTTT. Translation gives CASVPTGYPTDTQYF. The full variable domain, completed using reference TRBV7-9 and TRBJ2-3, is DTGVSQNPRHKITKRGQNVTFRCDPISEHNRLYWYRQTLGQGPEFLTYFQNEAQLEKSRLLSDRFSAERPKGSFSTLEIQRTEQGDSAMYLCASVPTGYPTDTQYFGPGTRLTVL.

V and J are TRBV18 and TRBJ2-3; 8 nucleotides align to TRBD2. V dropped 3 bases and J dropped 0; count of bases not matched to a gene: 5. CDR1 is KGHSH, CDR2 LQKENI, per germline. This CDR3 is 16 amino acids long. The CDR3 DNA is TGTGCCAGCTCACCGAGGACGGGAGGGAGCACAGATACGCAGTATTTT. Protein sequence: CASSPRTGGSTDTQYF.

The chain uses TRBV27 and TRBJ2-7; 8 bases fit TRBD1. In germline, CDR1 is MNHEY, CDR2 SMNVEV (reference sequence). Trimming removed 6 bases from V and 5 bases from J; junction bases left unmatched: 3. The CDR3 has 12 amino acids. CDR3 in DNA: TGTGCCAGCAGAAGGACAGGGCACGAGCAGTACTTC. Protein product: CASRRTGHEQYF.

This clone was detected once. The chain is built from TRBV5-1 and TRBJ2-3, with D unresolved. Deletions cut 0 bases from V and 2 bases from J, with 13 bases between. CDR1 is SGHRS, CDR2 YFSETQ, per germline. The CDR3 has 16 residues. The DNA for the CDR3 is TGCGCCAGCAGCTTGGTCCCAGCCGGAGTCACAGATACGCAGTATTTT. It is translated as CASSLVPAGVTDTQYF. Filled out from reference TRBV5-1 and TRBJ2-3, the complete variable domain reads KAGVTQTPRYLIKTRGQQVTLSCSPISGHRSVSWYQQTPGQGLQFLFEYFSETQRNKGNFPGRFSGRQFSNSRSEMNVSTLELGDSALYLCASSLVPAGVTDTQYFGPGTRLTVL.

The V call is TRBV2, the J call TRBJ1-1; TRBD1 agrees at 7 bases. The V gene end was trimmed by 8 bases and the J gene end by 5 bases; junction bases not matched to a gene: 8. This CDR3 is built from 13 residues. Germline V gene lookup returns CDR1 SNHLY and CDR2 FYNNEI. In DNA form, the CDR3 reads TGTGCCAGCGTTGGACAGGTCGCGACTGAAGCTTTCTTT. It is translated as CASVGQVATEAFF.

The V call is TRBV18, the J call TRBJ2-2; tentatively, D is TRBD2 (5 bases). The V end was cut by 6 bases, the J end by 4 bases, with 15 bases between. CDR1 is KGHSH, CDR2 LQKENI, per germline. CDR3 length: 15 residues. This CDR3 is CASSSFEGATGELFF. CDR3 coding DNA: TGTGCCAGCTCCTCGTTTGAGGGCGCCACCGGGGAGCTGTTTTTT.

The gene calls are TRBV29-1 and TRBJ2-7, with unresolved D. CDR1 is SQVTM and CDR2 is ANQGSEA in the germline V gene. Deletions cut 2 bases from V and 0 bases from J, with 8 bases between. The CDR3 is 13 residues long. This CDR3 is CSVEPQNSYEQYF. The CDR3 nucleotides read TGCAGCGTTGAACCCCAAAACTCCTACGAGCAGTACTTC.

This clone has only a few counts. V and J are TRBV6-1 and TRBJ1-1, with D perhaps TRBD1 (6 bases). The CDR3 is 18 amino acids. V lost 1 base, J lost 6 bases, and 24 bases lay in between. CDR1 MNHNS and CDR2 SASEGT come from the germline V gene. CDR3 sequence (DNA): TGTGCCAGCAGTGAAGGGCTCGCAGGGGCATCCCCGAGACCTGAAGCTTTCTTT. Amino acids: CASSEGLAGASPRPEAFF.

This clone occurred a few times. This sequence joins TRBV19 and TRBJ2-1, with D perhaps matching TRBD2 (7 bases). Germline lookup yields CDR1 LNHDA and CDR2 SQIVND (reference sequence). The CDR3 spans 16 residues. V lost 6 bases and J 8 bases, leaving 23 bases between the germline ends. The CDR3 DNA sequence: TGTGCCAGTAGCCTGGATGGGGGGGGCAGGGTCGATGAGCAGTTCTTC. It translates to CASSLDGGGRVDEQFF.

This clone occurred once. The chain combines TRBV5-1 with TRBJ2-7; 9 bases are a match to TRBD1. The CDR3 length is 15 residues. Germline V gene lookup returns CDR1 SGHRS and CDR2 YFSETQ. V lost 4 bases and J lost 0; bases outside the gene matches: 5. This chain's CDR3 is CASSLGDRVSYEQYF. The CDR3 nucleotides are TGCGCCAGCAGCCTGGGGGACAGGGTCTCCTACGAGCAGTACTTC. Filled out from reference TRBV5-1 and TRBJ2-7, the complete variable domain reads KAGVTQTPRYLIKTRGQQVTLSCSPISGHRSVSWYQQTPGQGLQFLFEYFSETQRNKGNFPGRFSGRQFSNSRSEMNVSTLELGDSALYLCASSLGDRVSYEQYFGPGTRLTVT.

The rearrangement links TRBV2 to TRBJ2-5; 7 nucleotides line up with TRBD1. Per germline, CDR1 SNHLY and CDR2 FYNNEI. The V gene end was trimmed by 2 bases and the J gene end by 11 bases; junction bases not matched to a gene: 8. The CDR3 runs to 13 residues. This CDR3 is CASSEIPGGEQYF. The CDR3 DNA is TGTGCCAGCAGTGAAATTCCAGGGGGTGAGCAGTACTTC.

The V and J genes are TRBV5-1 and TRBJ2-3, with 8 bases that match TRBD2. The V gene end was trimmed by 1 base and the J gene end by 5 bases; junction bases not matched to a gene: 9. Germline assignment: CDR1 SGHRS and CDR2 YFSETQ. The CDR3 covers 16 residues. CDR3 sequence: CASSLYFGGAGDTQYF. For the CDR3, the DNA is TGCGCCAGCAGCTTGTACTTCGGGGGGGCGGGAGATACGCAGTATTTT.

This clone was recorded a few times. The chain has TRBV7-2 and TRBJ2-7, with D possibly being TRBD2 (5 bases). The V gene lost 6 bases and the J gene lost 6 bases, with 21 bases spanning the gap. CDR3 size: 15 residues. Germline CDR1 reads SGHTA; CDR2 reads FQGNSA. This CDR3 reads CASSHPSDFSVEQYF. As DNA, the CDR3 is TGTGCCAGCAGTCATCCTTCGGACTTCTCCGTCGAGCAGTACTTC.

The V call is TRBV4-1, the J call TRBJ1-1; D is perhaps TRBD1 (5 bases). The V end was cut by 4 bases, the J end by 1 base, with 10 bases between. Germline lookup yields CDR1 MGHRA and CDR2 YSYEKL. The CDR3 loop spans 14 amino acids. DNA for the CDR3: TGCGCCAGCAGCCCCCAACAGGAGAACACTGAAGCTTTCTTT. Amino acids: CASSPQQENTEAFF.

This clone was found a few times. J is TRBJ1-5 and V is TRBV28; 7 bases fit TRBD1. The CDR3 has 17 residues. CDR1 is MDHEN and CDR2 is SYDVKM in the germline V gene. V lost 7 bases and J lost 5; bases outside the gene matches: 17. DNA of the CDR3: TGTGCCAGCATCCCCCTTCCGGGACAGACGCTTCATCAGCCCCAGCATTTT. The encoded protein is CASIPLPGQTLHQPQHF.

This chain joins TRBV5-1 and TRBJ2-5, with 7 positions matching TRBD2. The CDR3 length is 14 residues. Germline loops: CDR1 SGHRS, CDR2 YFSETQ. The ends lost 3 bases at V and 2 bases at J; junction bases unmatched: 4. The CDR3 nucleotides are TGCGCCAGCAGCTGGGGGGGAGGACAAGAGACCCAGTACTTC. Translation gives CASSWGGGQETQYF.

The rearrangement joins TRBV29-1 to TRBJ2-3; possible D gene TRBD1, 6 bases. Germline CDR1 reads SQVTM; CDR2 reads ANQGSEA. The CDR3 is made up of 14 amino acids. V lost 7 bases and J lost 3, with 17 bases in between. The CDR3 region has the DNA TGCAGCGCTGCGTATGGGGGCTTGACAGATACGCAGTATTTT. It codes for CSAAYGGLTDTQYF.

V and J are TRBV9 and TRBJ2-1; 7 bases line up with TRBD2. The junction had 9 bases not matched to a gene; V was cut back by 4 bases and J by 2 bases. This CDR3 is built from 16 residues. Germline V gene sequence: CDR1 SGDLS, CDR2 YYNGEE. The CDR3 DNA sequence: TGTGCCAGCAGCTCATCCGGGACTACTCCCTACAATGAGCAGTTCTTC. It codes for CASSSSGTTPYNEQFF.

V gene TRBV4-1 combines with J gene TRBJ2-6; 7 bases are a match to TRBD2. V lost 4 bases and J lost 1; bases outside the gene matches: 13. The CDR3 sequence is 19 residues long. Germline V gene lookup returns CDR1 MGHRA and CDR2 YSYEKL. DNA for the CDR3: TGCGCCAGCAGCCTCCGTGGGGCGGGAGAGACTTCTGGGGCCAACGTCCTGACTTTC. Translation gives CASSLRGAGETSGANVLTF.

The CDR3 DNA reads as TGTGCCAGCAGTGAACAGGGGCGGACTGAAGCTTTCTTT. Translating it yields CASSEQGRTEAFF. The V gene is TRBV2, the J gene TRBJ1-1; D is possibly TRBD1 (6 bases). This CDR3 contains 13 residues. The ends were cut back, 2 bases at V and 5 bases at J, with 9 bases in the middle. From germline, CDR1 is SNHLY and CDR2 FYNNEI.

The chain combines TRBV5-1 with TRBJ2-1; 11 bases are a match to TRBD1. Germline values: CDR1 SGHRS, CDR2 YFSETQ. The CDR3 runs 16 residues. The junction had 9 bases not matched to a gene; V was cut back by 4 bases and J by 6 bases. In DNA, the CDR3 is TGCGCCAGCAGCGGGGGGACGGGACAGGGGGGCAATGAGCAGTTCTTC. This sequence encodes CASSGGTGQGGNEQFF. Full variable domain (remainder filled in from reference TRBV5-1 and TRBJ2-1): KAGVTQTPRYLIKTRGQQVTLSCSPISGHRSVSWYQQTPGQGLQFLFEYFSETQRNKGNFPGRFSGRQFSNSRSEMNVSTLELGDSALYLCASSGGTGQGGNEQFFGPGTRLTVL.

The rearrangement joins TRBV10-3 to TRBJ2-1, with a weak D call TRBD1 (5 bases). The germline V gene encodes CDR1 ENHRY and CDR2 SYGVKD. Deletions cut 3 bases from V and 8 bases from J, with 14 bases between. This CDR3 is 14 amino acids long. The CDR3 nucleotides read TGTGCCATCAGTGACCGGGCAGGGTTCTATGAGCAGTTCTTC. Protein sequence: CAISDRAGFYEQFF.

This clone was picked up a small number of times. The V call is TRBV13, the J call TRBJ2-7; D might be TRBD1 (5 bases). V was shortened by 1 base and J by 3 bases, with 16 bases between the two germline ends. Germline V CDR1 and CDR2: PRHDT, FYEKMQ (reference sequence). This CDR3 spans 16 amino acids. The CDR3 here is CASSLDRNRRGYEQYF. CDR3 nucleotide sequence: TGTGCCAGCAGCTTAGATCGTAACCGAAGGGGCTACGAGCAGTACTTC.

V usage is TRBV7-2 and J usage is TRBJ2-7, with D possibly matching TRBD2 (6 bases). Germline V gene lookup returns CDR1 SGHTA and CDR2 FQGNSA. Trimming shortened V by 1 base and J by 4 bases, and 14 bases separated the two germline ends. The CDR3 has 15 amino acids. CDR3 region: CASSLDGSGYYEQYF. CDR3 sequence (DNA): TGTGCCAGCAGCTTAGATGGCAGCGGGTATTACGAGCAGTACTTC.

CDR3 nucleotides: TGTGCCAGCAGCGCGAATGCCTACTATGGCTACACCTTC. Translation: CASSANAYYGYTF. The chain combines TRBV7-3 with TRBJ1-2; D remains unclear. Trimming shortened V by 5 bases and J by 3 bases, and 10 bases separated the two germline ends. This CDR3 has 13 residues. Germline assignment: CDR1 SGHTA and CDR2 FQGTGA.

V usage is TRBV5-8 and J usage is TRBJ2-5, with 8 bases that match TRBD2. Per the germline V gene, CDR1 is SGHTS and CDR2 is YDEGEE. The CDR3 is 17 residues long. Trimming at V came to 2 bases and at J to 2 bases, leaving 11 bases not matched to a gene. In DNA form, the CDR3 reads TGTGCCAGCAGCTTACCGCGGACGGGGGGGCCGCAAGAGACCCAGTACTTC. It specifies CASSLPRTGGPQETQYF. The full variable domain, its missing parts supplied by reference TRBV5-8 and TRBJ2-5, is EAGVTQSPTHLIKTRGQQATLRCSPISGHTSVYWYQQALGLGLQFLLWYDEGEERNRGNFPPRFSGRQFPNYSSELNVNALELEDSALYLCASSLPRTGGPQETQYFGPGTRLLVL.

The chain links TRBV19 to TRBJ2-3, with 10 bases that match TRBD1. The CDR3 runs to 14 residues. J lost 6 bases, V lost 6 bases, and 6 bases had no gene match. Germline V gives CDR1 LNHDA, CDR2 SQIVND (reference sequence). The CDR3 DNA follows: TGTGCCAGTAGCCCCGACAGGGGGCTTGATACGCAGTATTTT. This encodes CASSPDRGLDTQYF.